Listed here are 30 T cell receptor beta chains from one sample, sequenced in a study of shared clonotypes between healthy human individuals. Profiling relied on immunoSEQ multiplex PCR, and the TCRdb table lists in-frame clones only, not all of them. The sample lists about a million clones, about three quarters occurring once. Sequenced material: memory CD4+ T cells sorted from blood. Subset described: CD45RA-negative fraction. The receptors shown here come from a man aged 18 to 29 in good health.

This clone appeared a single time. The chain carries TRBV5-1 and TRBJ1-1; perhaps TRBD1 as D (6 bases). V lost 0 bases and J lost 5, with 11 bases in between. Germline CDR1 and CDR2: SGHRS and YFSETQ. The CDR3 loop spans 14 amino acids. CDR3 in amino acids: CASSLDGGVTEAFF. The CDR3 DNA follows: TGCGCCAGCAGCTTGGATGGGGGCGTTACTGAAGCTTTCTTT.

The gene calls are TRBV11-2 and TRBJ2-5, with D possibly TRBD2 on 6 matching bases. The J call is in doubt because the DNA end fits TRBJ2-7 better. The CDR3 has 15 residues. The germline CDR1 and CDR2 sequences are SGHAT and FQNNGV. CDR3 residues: CASRPIGTLGHEQYF. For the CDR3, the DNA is TGTGCCAGCAGGCCGATCGGGACTCTTGGCCACGAGCAGTACTTC.

CDR3: CASSPGGQGLETQYF. The CDR3, as DNA: TGCGCCAGCAGCCCGGGGGGACAGGGATTGGAGACCCAGTACTTC. The chain uses TRBV5-1 and TRBJ2-5, with TRBD1 identical over 9 bases. Trimming at V came to 4 bases and at J to 5 bases, leaving 9 bases not matched to a gene. The germline V gene encodes CDR1 SGHRS and CDR2 YFSETQ. This CDR3 has 15 residues.

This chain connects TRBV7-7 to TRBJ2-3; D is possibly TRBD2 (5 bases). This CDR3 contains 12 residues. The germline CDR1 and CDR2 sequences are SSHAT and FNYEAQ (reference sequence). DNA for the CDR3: TGTGCTAGCGTAAAAGTCCCAGATACGCAGTATTTT. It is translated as CASVKVPDTQYF.

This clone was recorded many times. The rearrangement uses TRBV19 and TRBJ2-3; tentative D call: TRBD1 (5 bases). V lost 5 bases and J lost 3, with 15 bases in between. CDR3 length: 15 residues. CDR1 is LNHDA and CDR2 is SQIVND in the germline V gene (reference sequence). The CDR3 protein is CASSYGQGPTDTQYF. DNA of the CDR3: TGTGCCAGTAGTTACGGCCAGGGCCCAACAGATACGCAGTATTTT. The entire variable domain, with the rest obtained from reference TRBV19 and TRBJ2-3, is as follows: DGGITQSPKYLFRKEGQNVTLSCEQNLNHDAMYWYRQDPGQGLRLIYYSQIVNDFQKGDIAEGYSVSREKKESFPLTVTSAQKNPTAFYLCASSYGQGPTDTQYFGPGTRLTVL.

The CDR3 nucleotides are TGTGCCATCTCCCCGGGACAGTATCCCAATCAGCCCCAGCATTTT. Its protein product is CAISPGQYPNQPQHF. The chain employs TRBV10-3 and TRBJ1-5; 7 positions match TRBD1. CDR1 and CDR2 (germline): ENHRY, SYGVKD. The CDR3 contains 15 residues. J was trimmed by 3 bases and V by 8 bases; bases with no gene match: 10.

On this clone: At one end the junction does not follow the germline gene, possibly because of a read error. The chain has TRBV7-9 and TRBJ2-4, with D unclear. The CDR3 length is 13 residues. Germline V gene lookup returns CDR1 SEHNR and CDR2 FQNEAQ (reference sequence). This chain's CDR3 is CASSQAVRNIQYF. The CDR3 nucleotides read TGCGCCAGCAGCCAAGCTGTAAGAAACATTCAGTACTTC.

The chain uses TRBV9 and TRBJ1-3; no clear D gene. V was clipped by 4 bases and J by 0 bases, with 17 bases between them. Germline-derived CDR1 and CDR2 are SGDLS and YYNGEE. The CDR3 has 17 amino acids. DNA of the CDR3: TGTGCCAGCAGCCCCACTCCGGCCGGGCCCTCTGGAAACACCATATATTTT. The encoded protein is CASSPTPAGPSGNTIYF.

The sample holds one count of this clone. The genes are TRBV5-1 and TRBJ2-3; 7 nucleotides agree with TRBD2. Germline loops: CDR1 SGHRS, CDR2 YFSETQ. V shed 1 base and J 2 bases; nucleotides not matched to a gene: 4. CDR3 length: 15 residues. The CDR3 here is CASSLPAGSTDTQYF. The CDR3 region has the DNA TGCGCCAGCAGCTTGCCAGCGGGATCCACAGATACGCAGTATTTT.

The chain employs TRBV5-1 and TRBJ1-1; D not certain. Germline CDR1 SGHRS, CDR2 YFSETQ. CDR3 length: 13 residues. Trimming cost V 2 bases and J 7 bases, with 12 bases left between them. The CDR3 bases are TGCGCCAGCAGCTTCATCGGTGAGGGTGAAGCTTTCTTT. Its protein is CASSFIGEGEAFF.

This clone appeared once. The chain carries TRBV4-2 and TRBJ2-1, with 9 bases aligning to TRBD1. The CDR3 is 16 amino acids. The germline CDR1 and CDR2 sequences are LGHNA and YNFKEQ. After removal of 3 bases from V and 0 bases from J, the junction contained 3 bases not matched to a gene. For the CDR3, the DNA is TGTGCCAGCAGCCAGGACAGGGGTGGCTCCTACAATGAGCAGTTCTTC. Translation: CASSQDRGGSYNEQFF.

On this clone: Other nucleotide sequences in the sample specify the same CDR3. The chain's CDR3 is CSVSGTAQETQYF. In nucleotides, the CDR3 is TGCAGCGTTTCCGGGACAGCCCAAGAGACCCAGTACTTC. The chain has TRBV29-1 and TRBJ2-5; 7 bases agree with TRBD1. Germline V gene lookup returns CDR1 SQVTM and CDR2 ANQGSEA. The trim removed 5 bases at V and 1 base at J, leaving 4 bases unmatched. This CDR3 comprises 13 residues.

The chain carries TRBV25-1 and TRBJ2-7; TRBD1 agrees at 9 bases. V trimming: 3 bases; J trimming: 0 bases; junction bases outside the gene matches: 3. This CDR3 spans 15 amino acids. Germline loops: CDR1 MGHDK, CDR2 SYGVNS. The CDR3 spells CASSDDRGFSYEQYF. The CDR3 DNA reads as TGTGCCAGCAGTGATGACAGGGGGTTCTCCTACGAGCAGTACTTC.

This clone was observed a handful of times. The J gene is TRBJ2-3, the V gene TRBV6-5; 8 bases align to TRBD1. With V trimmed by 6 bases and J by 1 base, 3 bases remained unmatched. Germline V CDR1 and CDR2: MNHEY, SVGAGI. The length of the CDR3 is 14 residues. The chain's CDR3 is CASRKTGGTDTQYF. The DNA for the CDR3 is TGTGCCAGCAGGAAGACAGGGGGCACAGATACGCAGTATTTT.

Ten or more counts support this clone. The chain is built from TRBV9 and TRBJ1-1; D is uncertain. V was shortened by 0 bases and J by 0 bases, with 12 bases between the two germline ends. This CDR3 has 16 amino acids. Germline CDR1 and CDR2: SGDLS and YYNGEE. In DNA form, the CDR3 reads TGTGCCAGCAGCGTAGCCCCCCACTGGGTGAACACTGAAGCTTTCTTT. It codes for CASSVAPHWVNTEAFF.

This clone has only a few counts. DNA for the CDR3: TGTGCCAGCAGGAAAACAGGGTTAAGCTCCTACGAGCAGTACTTC. This gives the protein CASRKTGLSSYEQYF. J is TRBJ2-7 and V is TRBV27, with D possibly TRBD1 on 6 matching bases. Germline lookup yields CDR1 MNHEY and CDR2 SMNVEV (reference sequence). This CDR3 is built from 15 residues. Trimming cost V 6 bases and J 0 bases, with 15 bases left between them.

CDR3 sequence: CASSQSTQGNSPLHF. For the CDR3, the DNA is TGCGCCAGCAGCCAAAGCACCCAAGGAAATTCACCCCTCCACTTT. The genes are TRBV5-1 and TRBJ1-6; D gene ambiguous. CDR1 is SGHRS, CDR2 YFSETQ, per germline. The CDR3 totals 15 residues. Trimming left V 4 bases short and J 7 bases short, with 15 bases between.

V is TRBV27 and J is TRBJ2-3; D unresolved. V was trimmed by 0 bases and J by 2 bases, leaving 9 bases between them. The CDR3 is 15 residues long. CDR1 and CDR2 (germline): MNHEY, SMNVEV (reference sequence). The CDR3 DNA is TGTGCCAGCAGTTTATCGTCGCTTTACACAGATACGCAGTATTTT. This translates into CASSLSSLYTDTQYF.

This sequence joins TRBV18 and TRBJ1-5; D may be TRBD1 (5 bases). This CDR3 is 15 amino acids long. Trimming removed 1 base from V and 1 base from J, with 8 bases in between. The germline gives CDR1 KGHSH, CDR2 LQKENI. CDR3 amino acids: CASSPHRDSNQPQHF. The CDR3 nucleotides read TGTGCCAGCTCACCACATAGGGACAGCAATCAGCCCCAGCATTTT.

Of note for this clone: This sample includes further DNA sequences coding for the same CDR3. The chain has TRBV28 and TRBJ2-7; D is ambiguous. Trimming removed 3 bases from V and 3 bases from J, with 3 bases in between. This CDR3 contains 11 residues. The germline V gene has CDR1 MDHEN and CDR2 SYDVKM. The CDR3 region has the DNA TGTGCCAGCAGTTTGGTCTACGAGCAGTACTTC. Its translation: CASSLVYEQYF.

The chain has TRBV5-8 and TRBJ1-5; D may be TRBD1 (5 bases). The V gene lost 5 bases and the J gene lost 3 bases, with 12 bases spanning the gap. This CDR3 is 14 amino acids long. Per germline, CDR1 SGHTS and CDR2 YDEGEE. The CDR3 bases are TGTGCCAGCAGACAGGCGCTTAACAATCAGCCCCAGCATTTT. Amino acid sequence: CASRQALNNQPQHF.

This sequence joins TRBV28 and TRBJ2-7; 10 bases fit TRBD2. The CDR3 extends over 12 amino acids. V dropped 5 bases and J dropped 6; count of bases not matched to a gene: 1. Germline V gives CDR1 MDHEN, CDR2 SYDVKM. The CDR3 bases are TGTGCCAGCAGTGTAGCGGGGGGCGAGCAGTACTTC. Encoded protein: CASSVAGGEQYF.

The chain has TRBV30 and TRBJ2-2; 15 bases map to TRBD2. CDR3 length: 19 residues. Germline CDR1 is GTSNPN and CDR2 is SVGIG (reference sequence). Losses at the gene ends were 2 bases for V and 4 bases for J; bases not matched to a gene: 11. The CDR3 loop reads CAWSTSRTSGGALTGELFF. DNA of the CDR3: TGTGCCTGGAGTACCTCCCGGACTAGCGGGGGGGCTCTCACCGGGGAGCTGTTTTTT.

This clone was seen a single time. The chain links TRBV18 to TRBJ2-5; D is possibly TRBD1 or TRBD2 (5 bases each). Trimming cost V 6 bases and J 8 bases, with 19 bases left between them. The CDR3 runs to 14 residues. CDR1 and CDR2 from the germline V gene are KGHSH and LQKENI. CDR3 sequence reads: CASSQGIGGGTQYF. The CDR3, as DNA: TGTGCCAGCTCTCAAGGGATCGGTGGGGGAACCCAGTACTTC.

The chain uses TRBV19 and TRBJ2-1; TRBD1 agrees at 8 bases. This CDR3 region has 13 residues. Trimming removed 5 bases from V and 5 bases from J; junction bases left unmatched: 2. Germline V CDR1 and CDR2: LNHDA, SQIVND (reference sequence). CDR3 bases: TGTGCCAGTAGTTTGGGACAGGACAATGAGCAGTTCTTC. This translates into CASSLGQDNEQFF.

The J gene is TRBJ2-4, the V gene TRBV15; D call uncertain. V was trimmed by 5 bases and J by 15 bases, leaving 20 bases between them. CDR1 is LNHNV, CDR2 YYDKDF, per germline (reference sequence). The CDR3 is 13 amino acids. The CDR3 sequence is CATSSPNASPRYF. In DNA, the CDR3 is TGTGCCACCAGCTCACCTAACGCGAGTCCGAGGTACTTC.

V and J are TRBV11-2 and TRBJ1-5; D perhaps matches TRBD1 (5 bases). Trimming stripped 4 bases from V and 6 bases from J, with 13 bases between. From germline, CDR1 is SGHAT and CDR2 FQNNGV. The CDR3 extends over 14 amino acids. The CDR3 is CASSSQPGTQPQHF. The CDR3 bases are TGTGCCAGCAGCTCCCAACCGGGGACTCAGCCCCAGCATTTT. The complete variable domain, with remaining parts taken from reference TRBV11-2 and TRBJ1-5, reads EAGVAQSPRYKIIEKRQSVAFWCNPISGHATLYWYQQILGQGPKLLIQFQNNGVVDDSQLPKDRFSAERLKGVDSTLKIQPAKLEDSAVYLCASSSQPGTQPQHFGDGTRLSIL.

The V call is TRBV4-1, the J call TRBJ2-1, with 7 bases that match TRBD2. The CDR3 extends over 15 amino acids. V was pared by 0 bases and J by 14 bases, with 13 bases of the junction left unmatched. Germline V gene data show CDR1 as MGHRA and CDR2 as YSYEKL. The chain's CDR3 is CASSQDVVRDREEFF. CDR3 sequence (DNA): TGCGCCAGCAGCCAAGACGTCGTCCGTGACCGGGAGGAGTTCTTC.

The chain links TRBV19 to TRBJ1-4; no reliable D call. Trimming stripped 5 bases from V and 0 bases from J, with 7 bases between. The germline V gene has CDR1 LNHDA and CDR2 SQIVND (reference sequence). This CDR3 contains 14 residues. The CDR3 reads CASSSRSTNEKLFF. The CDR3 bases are TGTGCCAGTAGTTCCCGATCAACTAATGAAAAACTGTTTTTT.

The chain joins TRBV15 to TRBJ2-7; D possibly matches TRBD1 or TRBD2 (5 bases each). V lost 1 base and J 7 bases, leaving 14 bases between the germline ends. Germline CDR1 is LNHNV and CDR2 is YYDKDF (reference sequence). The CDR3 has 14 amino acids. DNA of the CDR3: TGTGCCACCAGCAGAGTCTCCGGGACGGGAGAGCAGTACTTC. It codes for CATSRVSGTGEQYF.